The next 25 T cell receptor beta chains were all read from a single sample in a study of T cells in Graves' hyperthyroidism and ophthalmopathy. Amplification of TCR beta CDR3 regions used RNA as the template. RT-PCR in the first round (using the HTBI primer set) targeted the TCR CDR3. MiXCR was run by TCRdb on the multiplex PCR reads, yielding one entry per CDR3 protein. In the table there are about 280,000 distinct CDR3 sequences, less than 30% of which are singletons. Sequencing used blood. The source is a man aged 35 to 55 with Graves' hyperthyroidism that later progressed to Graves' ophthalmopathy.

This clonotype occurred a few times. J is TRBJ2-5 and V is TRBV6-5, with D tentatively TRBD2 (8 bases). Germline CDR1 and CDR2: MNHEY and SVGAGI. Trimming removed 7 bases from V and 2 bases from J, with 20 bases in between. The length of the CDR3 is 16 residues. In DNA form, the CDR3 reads TGTGCCAGCACTAGGGGGCGACTAGCGAGGCAAGAGACCCAGTACTTC. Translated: CASTRGRLARQETQYF.

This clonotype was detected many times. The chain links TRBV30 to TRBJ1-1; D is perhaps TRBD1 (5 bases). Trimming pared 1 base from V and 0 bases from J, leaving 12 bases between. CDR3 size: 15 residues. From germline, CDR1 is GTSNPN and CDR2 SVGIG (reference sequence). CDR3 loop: CAWSDPGLLNTEAFF. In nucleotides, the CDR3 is TGTGCCTGGAGTGACCCAGGGCTTTTGAACACTGAAGCTTTCTTT.

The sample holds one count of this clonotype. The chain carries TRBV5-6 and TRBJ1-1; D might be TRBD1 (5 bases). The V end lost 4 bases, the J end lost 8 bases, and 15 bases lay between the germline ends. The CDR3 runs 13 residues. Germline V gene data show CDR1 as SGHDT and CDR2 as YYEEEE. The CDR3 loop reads CASSLLGGSEAFF. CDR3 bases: TGTGCCAGCAGCCTTTTGGGGGGGTCGGAAGCTTTCTTT. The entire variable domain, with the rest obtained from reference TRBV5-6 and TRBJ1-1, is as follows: DAGVTQSPTHLIKTRGQQVTLRCSPKSGHDTVSWYQQALGQGPQFIFQYYEEEERQRGNFPDRFSGHQFPNYSSELNVNALLLGDSALYLCASSLLGGSEAFFGQGTRLTVV.

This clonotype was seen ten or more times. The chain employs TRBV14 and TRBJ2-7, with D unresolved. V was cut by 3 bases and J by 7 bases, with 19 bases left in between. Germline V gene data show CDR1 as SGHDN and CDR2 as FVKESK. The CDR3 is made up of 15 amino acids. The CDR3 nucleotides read TGTGCCAGCAGCCAGGTGTTGGCTAACGTCTTAGAGCAGTACTTC. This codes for CASSQVLANVLEQYF.

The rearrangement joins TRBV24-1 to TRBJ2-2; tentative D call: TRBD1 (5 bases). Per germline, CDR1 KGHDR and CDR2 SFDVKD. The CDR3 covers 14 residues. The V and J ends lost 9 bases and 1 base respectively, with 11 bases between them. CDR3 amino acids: CATAGQGNTGELFF. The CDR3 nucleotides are TGTGCCACCGCTGGGCAGGGGAACACCGGGGAGCTGTTTTTT.

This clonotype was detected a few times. Written as DNA, the CDR3 is TGTGCCAGCACGGGGGGCATACTGAACACTGAAGCTTTCTTT. Amino acid sequence: CASTGGILNTEAFF. The V gene is TRBV6-1, the J gene TRBJ1-1; the D gene is possibly TRBD1 (6 bases). With 7 bases removed from V and 0 bases from J, the gap between germline ends came to 12 bases. CDR1 is MNHNS, CDR2 SASEGT, per germline. The CDR3 has 14 amino acids.

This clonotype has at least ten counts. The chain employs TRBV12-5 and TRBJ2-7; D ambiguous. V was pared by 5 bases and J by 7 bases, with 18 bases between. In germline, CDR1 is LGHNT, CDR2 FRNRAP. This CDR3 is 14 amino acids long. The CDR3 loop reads CASGIPTFSQEQYF. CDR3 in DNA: TGTGCTAGTGGTATACCGACTTTTTCTCAGGAGCAGTACTTC.

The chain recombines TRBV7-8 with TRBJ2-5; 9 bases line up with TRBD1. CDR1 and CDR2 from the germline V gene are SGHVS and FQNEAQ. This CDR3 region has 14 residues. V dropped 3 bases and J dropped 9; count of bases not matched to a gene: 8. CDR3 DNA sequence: TGTGCCAGCAGCTTCGCGGACAGGGGCCAGCCCCAGTACTTC. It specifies CASSFADRGQPQYF.

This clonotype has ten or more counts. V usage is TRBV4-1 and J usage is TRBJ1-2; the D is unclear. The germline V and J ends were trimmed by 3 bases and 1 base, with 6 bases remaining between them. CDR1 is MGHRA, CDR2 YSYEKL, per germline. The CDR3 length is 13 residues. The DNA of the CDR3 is TGCGCCAGCAGCCACGACCGTAACTATGGCTACACCTTC. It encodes CASSHDRNYGYTF.

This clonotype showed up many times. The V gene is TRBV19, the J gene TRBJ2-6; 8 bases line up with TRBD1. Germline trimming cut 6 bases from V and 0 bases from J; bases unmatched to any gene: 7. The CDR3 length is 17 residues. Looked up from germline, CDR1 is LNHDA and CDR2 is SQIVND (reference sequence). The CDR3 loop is CASSHRTGNSGANVLTF. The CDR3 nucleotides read TGTGCCAGTAGCCATCGGACAGGGAACTCTGGGGCCAACGTCCTGACTTTC.

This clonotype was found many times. CDR3 DNA: TGCAGTGCTAGAGGGACTTGGGGGGAGGGTGGCTACACCTTC. Residues: CSARGTWGEGGYTF. The chain combines TRBV20-1 with TRBJ1-2; TRBD1 is a possible D gene (5 bases). The ends were cut back, 1 base at V and 7 bases at J, with 16 bases in the middle. The CDR3 has 14 amino acids. Germline loops: CDR1 DFQATT, CDR2 SNEGSKA (reference sequence).

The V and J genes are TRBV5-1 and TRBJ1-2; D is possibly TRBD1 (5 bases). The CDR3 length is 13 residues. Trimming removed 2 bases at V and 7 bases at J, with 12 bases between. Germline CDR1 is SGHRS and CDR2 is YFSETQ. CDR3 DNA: TGCGCCAGCAGCTTAGACAGTTTTTCTGGCTACACCTTC. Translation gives CASSLDSFSGYTF.

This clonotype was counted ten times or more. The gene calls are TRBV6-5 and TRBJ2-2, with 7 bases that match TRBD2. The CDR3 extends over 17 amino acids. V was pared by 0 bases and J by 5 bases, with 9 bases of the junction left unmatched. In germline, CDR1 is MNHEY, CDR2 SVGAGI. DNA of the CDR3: TGTGCCAGCAGTTACTCGGCATGGAGGGAGGGGACCGGGGAGCTGTTTTTT. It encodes CASSYSAWREGTGELFF.

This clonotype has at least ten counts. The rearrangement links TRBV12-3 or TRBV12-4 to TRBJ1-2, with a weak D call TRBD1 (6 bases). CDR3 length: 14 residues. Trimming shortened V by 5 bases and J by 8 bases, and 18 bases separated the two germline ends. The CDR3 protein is CASSPSDREGGYTF. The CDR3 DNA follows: TGTGCCAGCAGTCCGTCGGACAGAGAGGGCGGCTACACCTTC.

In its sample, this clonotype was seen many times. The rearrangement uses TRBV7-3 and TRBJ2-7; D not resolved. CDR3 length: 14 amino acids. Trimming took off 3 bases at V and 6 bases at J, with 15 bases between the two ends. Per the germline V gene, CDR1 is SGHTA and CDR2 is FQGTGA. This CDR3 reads CASSFALGPSEQYF. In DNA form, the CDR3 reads TGTGCCAGCAGCTTCGCACTCGGACCCTCCGAGCAGTACTTC.

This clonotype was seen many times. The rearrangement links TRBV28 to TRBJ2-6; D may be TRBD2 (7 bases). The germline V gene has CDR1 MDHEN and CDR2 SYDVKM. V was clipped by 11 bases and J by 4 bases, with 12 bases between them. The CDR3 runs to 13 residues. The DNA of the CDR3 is TGTGCCGAGGCGGGGGCCGGGGCCAACGTCCTGACTTTC. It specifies CAEAGAGANVLTF.

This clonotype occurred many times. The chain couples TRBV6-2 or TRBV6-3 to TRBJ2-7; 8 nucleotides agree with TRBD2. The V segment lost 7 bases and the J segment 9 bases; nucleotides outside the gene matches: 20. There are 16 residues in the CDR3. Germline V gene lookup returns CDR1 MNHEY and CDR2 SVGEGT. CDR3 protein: CASNSVAGFPHAGQYF. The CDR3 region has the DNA TGTGCCAGCAACTCAGTAGCGGGATTCCCTCATGCGGGGCAGTACTTC.

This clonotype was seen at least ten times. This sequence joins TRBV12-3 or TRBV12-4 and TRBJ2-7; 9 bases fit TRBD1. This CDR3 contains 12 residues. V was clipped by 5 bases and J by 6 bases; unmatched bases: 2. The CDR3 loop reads CASSGTGFEQYF. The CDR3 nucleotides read TGTGCCAGCAGTGGGACAGGGTTCGAGCAGTACTTC.

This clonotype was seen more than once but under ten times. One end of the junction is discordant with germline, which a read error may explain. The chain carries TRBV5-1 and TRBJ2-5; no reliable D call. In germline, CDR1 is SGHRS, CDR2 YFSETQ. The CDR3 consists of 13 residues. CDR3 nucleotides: TGCGCCAGCAGCTTGGCAGGCGGAGAGACCCAGCACTTC. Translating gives CASSLAGGETQHF.

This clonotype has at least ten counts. This CDR3 is CASTEWTTSYEQYF. DNA for the CDR3: TGTGCCAGCACCGAATGGACAACCTCCTACGAGCAGTACTTC. V is TRBV6-5 and J is TRBJ2-7; TRBD1 might be the D (5 bases). Germline V gives CDR1 MNHEY, CDR2 SVGAGI. CDR3 length: 14 amino acids. Trimming removed 7 bases from V and 0 bases from J, with 13 bases in between.

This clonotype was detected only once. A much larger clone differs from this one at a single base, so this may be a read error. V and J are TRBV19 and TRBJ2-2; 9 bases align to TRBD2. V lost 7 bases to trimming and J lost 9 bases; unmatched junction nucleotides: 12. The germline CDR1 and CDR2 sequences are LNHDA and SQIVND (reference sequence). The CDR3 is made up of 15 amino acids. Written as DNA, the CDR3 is TGTGCCAGTATGGTTAGCGGGAGAGGCGGCAGGGAGCTGTTTTTT. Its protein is CASMVSGRGGRELFF.

Here the CDR3 reads CASSQTRTSGAYEQYF. Written as DNA, the CDR3 is TGCGCCAGCAGCCAAACTAGGACTAGCGGGGCCTACGAGCAGTACTTC. This chain uses TRBV4-1 with TRBJ2-7; 12 nucleotides match TRBD2. CDR1 MGHRA and CDR2 YSYEKL come from the germline V gene. This CDR3 comprises 16 residues. V shed 2 bases and J 2 bases; nucleotides not matched to a gene: 4.

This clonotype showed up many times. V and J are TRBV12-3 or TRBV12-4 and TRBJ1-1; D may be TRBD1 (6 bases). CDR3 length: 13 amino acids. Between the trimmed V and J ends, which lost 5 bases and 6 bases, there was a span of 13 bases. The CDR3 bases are TGTGCCAGCAGTGGGCCCGGGGGCTCTGAAGCTTTCTTT. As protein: CASSGPGGSEAFF.

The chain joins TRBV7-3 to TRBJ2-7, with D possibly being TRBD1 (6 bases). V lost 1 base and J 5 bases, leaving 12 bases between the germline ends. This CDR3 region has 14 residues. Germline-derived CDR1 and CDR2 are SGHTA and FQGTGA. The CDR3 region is CASSLIGGPHEQYF. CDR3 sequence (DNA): TGTGCCAGCAGCTTAATAGGGGGTCCCCACGAGCAGTACTTC.

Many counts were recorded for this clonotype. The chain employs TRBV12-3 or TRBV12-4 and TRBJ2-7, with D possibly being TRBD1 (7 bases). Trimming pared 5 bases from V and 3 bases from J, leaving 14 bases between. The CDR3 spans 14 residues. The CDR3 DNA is TGTGCCAGCAGTCCCCTGCGGGACAGCTACGAGCAGTACTTC. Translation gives CASSPLRDSYEQYF.